This entry lists 23 T cell receptor beta chains sequenced from one sample in a study of blood T cell repertoires in COVID-19 (dated by TCRdb to between 2020 and 2021). The library was prepared using the immunoSEQ multiplex PCR assay. TCRdb stores this immuneACCESS table with in-frame sequences only. Part of the clones is absent; in the studies checked, under half of the shortfall reflects unresolved V genes, and no reason is known for the rest. The sample table shows some 450,000 clones, and more than 70% are seen once. The ten top clones hold 10% to 15% of the sample. The specimen sequenced was peripheral blood. Receptors were obtained from a woman in her forties or fifties with COVID-19, enrolled during active disease.

The chain links TRBV6-5 to TRBJ1-5; D may be TRBD1 (6 bases). The CDR3 is made up of 14 amino acids. Germline V gene data show CDR1 as MNHEY and CDR2 as SVGAGI. V lost 4 bases and J 7 bases, leaving 14 bases between the germline ends. As DNA, the CDR3 is TGTGCCAGCAGTTCAACAGGGAGGGGACAGCCCCAGCATTTT. Its translation: CASSSTGRGQPQHF.

This chain connects TRBV11-2 to TRBJ2-7; 8 positions match TRBD1. J gave up 2 bases and V 5 bases, and 8 bases lay outside the gene matches. CDR1 and CDR2 from the germline V gene are SGHAT and FQNNGV. The CDR3 has 15 residues. The CDR3 DNA sequence: TGTGCCAGCAGCCAGACAGGGGAAGCTCCCTACGAGCAGTACTTC. Protein: CASSQTGEAPYEQYF.

The chain combines TRBV5-1 with TRBJ1-2, with TRBD1 matching 10 bases. With V trimmed by 2 bases and J by 8 bases, 9 bases remained unmatched. The CDR3 is 15 residues long. Looked up from germline, CDR1 is SGHRS and CDR2 is YFSETQ. The CDR3, as DNA: TGCGCCAGCAGCTTTTCGGGACAGGGGTCTGGAGGCTACACCTTC. This translates into CASSFSGQGSGGYTF.

The chain combines TRBV2 with TRBJ2-2, with TRBD1 matching over 8 bases. Looked up from germline, CDR1 is SNHLY and CDR2 is FYNNEI. The CDR3 has 15 amino acids. V dropped 7 bases and J dropped 5; count of bases not matched to a gene: 9. The DNA for the CDR3 is TGTGCCAGCAAGTCTACAGGGGGAGTAACCGGGGAGCTGTTTTTT. Protein sequence: CASKSTGGVTGELFF.

In this sample, this clone turned up a few times. This CDR3 is CASSLFRQGASPLHF. DNA of the CDR3: TGTGCCAGCAGTTTGTTTCGGCAGGGGGCTTCACCCCTCCACTTT. The chain uses TRBV27 and TRBJ1-6; 8 positions match TRBD1. The length of the CDR3 is 15 residues. Germline-derived CDR1 and CDR2 are MNHEY and SMNVEV (reference sequence). With V trimmed by 3 bases and J by 9 bases, 7 bases remained unmatched.

CDR3 in amino acids: CASSQGSGGAVEQFF. Written as DNA, the CDR3 is TGTGCCAGCAGCCAGGGTAGCGGGGGGGCCGTTGAGCAGTTCTTC. This rearrangement joins TRBV3-1 (or the pseudogene TRBV3-2) to TRBJ2-1, with TRBD2 identical over 11 bases. In germline, CDR1 is LGHDT, CDR2 YNNKEL (reference sequence). This CDR3 is 15 amino acids long. The ends lost 3 bases at V and 9 bases at J; junction bases unmatched: 7.

This clone was counted a single time. The V and J genes are TRBV4-1 and TRBJ2-3; 8 bases fit TRBD1. CDR3 size: 17 residues. The trim removed 0 bases at V and 0 bases at J, leaving 5 bases unmatched. Germline V CDR1 and CDR2: MGHRA, YSYEKL. CDR3 region: CASSQEPGQASTDTQYF. Here the CDR3 DNA reads TGCGCCAGCAGCCAAGAACCGGGACAGGCAAGCACAGATACGCAGTATTTT.

This rearrangement joins TRBV19 to TRBJ1-5; D gene unclear. Germline V lookup: CDR1 LNHDA, CDR2 SQIVND (reference sequence). CDR3 length: 14 amino acids. V was clipped by 1 base and J by 7 bases, with 11 bases between them. CDR3 sequence (DNA): TGTGCCAGTAGTATAGCTCATGGAGGACAGCCCCAGCATTTT. Residues: CASSIAHGGQPQHF.

This chain links TRBV19 with TRBJ2-3; 10 bases line up with TRBD1. The germline V gene encodes CDR1 LNHDA and CDR2 SQIVND (reference sequence). With V trimmed by 3 bases and J by 7 bases, 4 bases remained unmatched. The length of the CDR3 is 14 residues. The CDR3: CASSMTGGRNTQYF. CDR3 nucleotide sequence: TGTGCCAGTAGTATGACAGGGGGCCGGAATACGCAGTATTTT.

The CDR3 DNA reads TGTGCCAGCAGCGGGGTGGGCGGGGGCTTACAAGAGACCCAGTACTTC. Protein: CASSGVGGGLQETQYF. The rearrangement uses TRBV9 and TRBJ2-5; TRBD2 might be the D (7 bases). Trimming cost V 3 bases and J 2 bases, with 17 bases left between them. Germline CDR1 is SGDLS and CDR2 is YYNGEE. The CDR3 is 16 amino acids.

This clone was picked up one time. The chain links TRBV3-1 (or the pseudogene TRBV3-2) to TRBJ2-1; the match to TRBD1 covers 8 bases. After removal of 6 bases from V and 16 bases from J, the junction contained 11 bases not matched to a gene. CDR3 length equals 12 residues. Germline-derived CDR1 and CDR2 are LGHDT and YNNKEL (reference sequence). In nucleotides, the CDR3 is TGTGCCAGCAGGGTATTTCCGGGACAGGCTTTCTTC. It codes for CASRVFPGQAFF.

This chain uses TRBV13 with TRBJ2-7; 8 nucleotides align to TRBD2. Germline CDR1 and CDR2: PRHDT and FYEKMQ (reference sequence). Trimming took 1 base from V and 1 from J; bases not matched to a gene: 3. The CDR3 length is 15 residues. In DNA form, the CDR3 reads TGTGCCAGCAGCTTAGAGCGGGGGCCTTCCTACGAGCAGTACTTC. Its translation: CASSLERGPSYEQYF.

The chain employs TRBV7-2 and TRBJ2-7, with D possibly being TRBD2 (7 bases). The CDR3 is 15 residues long. Per the germline V gene, CDR1 is SGHTA and CDR2 is FQGNSA. Between the trimmed V and J ends, which lost 4 bases and 6 bases, there was a span of 19 bases. CDR3 in DNA: TGTGCCAGCAGCTCCCGGGGGGTCACAGGGACCGAGCAGTACTTC. Translation gives CASSSRGVTGTEQYF.

The chain employs TRBV7-2 and TRBJ2-5; 12 bases fit TRBD2. The V gene's germline CDR1 is SGHTA and CDR2 FQGNSA. The CDR3 is 16 amino acids. Trimming removed 5 bases from V and 5 bases from J; junction bases left unmatched: 9. In DNA form, the CDR3 reads TGTGCCAGCAGCGACCTGACTAGCGGGGGCGGGGAGACCCAGTACTTC. Translating gives CASSDLTSGGGETQYF.

This rearrangement joins TRBV5-6 to TRBJ2-7; TRBD2 might be the D (6 bases). Germline values: CDR1 SGHDT, CDR2 YYEEEE. Trimming removed 4 bases from V and 1 base from J, with 9 bases in between. This CDR3 is built from 13 residues. The CDR3 protein is CASSPGLSYEQYF. The CDR3 coding sequence is TGTGCCAGCAGCCCGGGACTTTCCTACGAGCAGTACTTC.

This clone turned up a few times. The chain joins TRBV2 to TRBJ1-3; 10 positions agree with TRBD1. V shed 4 bases and J 1 base; nucleotides not matched to a gene: 7. Per germline, CDR1 SNHLY and CDR2 FYNNEI. This CDR3 comprises 17 residues. The CDR3 spells CASSAPGQGFSGNTIYF. DNA of the CDR3: TGTGCCAGCAGTGCTCCGGGACAGGGGTTTTCTGGAAACACCATATATTTT.

This clone has a single count. The chain uses TRBV14 and TRBJ2-7; possible D gene TRBD1, 5 bases. V was clipped by 0 bases and J by 3 bases, with 12 bases between them. There are 15 residues in the CDR3. Germline V gives CDR1 SGHDN, CDR2 FVKESK. The CDR3 coding sequence is TGTGCCAGCAGCCAAGAGATAGGGGCGCACTACGAGCAGTACTTC. Amino acids: CASSQEIGAHYEQYF.

The chain recombines TRBV9 with TRBJ1-5, with a weak D call TRBD1 (5 bases). Looked up from germline, CDR1 is SGDLS and CDR2 is YYNGEE. The CDR3 covers 15 residues. The V end was cut by 4 bases, the J end by 8 bases, with 19 bases between. The CDR3 here is CASSKGIGVSEPQHF. DNA for the CDR3: TGTGCCAGCAGCAAGGGGATCGGCGTTTCGGAGCCCCAGCATTTT.

CDR3 DNA: TGTGCCAGCAGCGGGGGCCTCATTAAGGGACAGGGCTTCTCTGGGGCCAACGTCCTGACTTTC. Protein sequence: CASSGGLIKGQGFSGANVLTF. The rearrangement uses TRBV9 and TRBJ2-6, with 9 positions matching TRBD1. The V segment lost 3 bases and the J segment 0 bases; nucleotides outside the gene matches: 16. CDR1 and CDR2 from the germline V gene are SGDLS and YYNGEE. The CDR3 extends over 21 amino acids. Using reference TRBV9 and TRBJ2-6 for the parts outside the CDR3, the full variable domain is DSGVTQTPKHLITATGQRVTLRCSPRSGDLSVYWYQQSLDQGLQFLIQYYNGEERAKGNILERFSAQQFPDLHSELNLSSLELGDSALYFCASSGGLIKGQGFSGANVLTFGAGSRLTVL.

The chain recombines TRBV18 with TRBJ1-6; possibly TRBD1 for D (5 bases). The CDR3 runs 15 residues. V was pared by 2 bases and J by 5 bases, with 10 bases between. From germline, CDR1 is KGHSH and CDR2 LQKENI. The CDR3 DNA reads TGTGCCAGCTCACCAGACGGGGGAAATAATTCACCCCTCCACTTT. Residues: CASSPDGGNNSPLHF.

The chain combines TRBV27 with TRBJ1-6; TRBD1 aligns across 9 bases. Germline lookup yields CDR1 MNHEY and CDR2 SMNVEV (reference sequence). The CDR3 is 17 amino acids. With 1 base clipped from V and 7 bases from J, the junction kept 8 bases outside the gene matches. The CDR3 bases are TGTGCCAGCAGTTTATTCTCTTTCGGGACAGGGAATTCACCCCTCCACTTT. It is translated as CASSLFSFGTGNSPLHF.

This clone was recorded once. DNA for the CDR3: TGTGCCAGCAGTGAAGGAGGAGACCCGTCCTACGAGCAGTACTTC. This encodes CASSEGGDPSYEQYF. V usage is TRBV6-1 and J usage is TRBJ2-7, with D hard to call. Germline CDR1 MNHNS, CDR2 SASEGT. The CDR3 is 15 residues long. Trimming cost V 1 base and J 1 base, with 11 bases left between them.

The chain uses TRBV18 and TRBJ2-5; TRBD2 matches at 10 bases. The V and J ends lost 3 bases and 4 bases, in that order; junction bases with no gene match: 5. Germline CDR1 reads KGHSH; CDR2 reads LQKENI. The CDR3 has 15 residues. CDR3 DNA sequence: TGTGCCAGCTCACCCCTAGCGGGGGTAGGAGAGACCCAGTACTTC. As protein: CASSPLAGVGETQYF.